The source of this T cell receptor (beta chain) is a study of Graves' ophthalmopathy and Graves' hyperthyroidism. There are many counts of this clonotype. V lost 6 bases, J lost 5 bases, and 17 bases lay in between. This CDR3 has 14 residues. Looked up from germline, CDR1 is SGDLS and CDR2 is YYNGEE. Amplifying from RNA transcripts, the study obtained TCR beta CDR3 regions. First-round RT-PCR employed HTBI primers, with a second-round multiplex PCR after it. TCRdb called the multiplex PCR reads again in MiXCR, with one record for every CDR3 protein. The sample carries approximately 1.2 million distinct CDR3 sequences, about 40% recorded once.

The V and J genes are TRBV9 and TRBJ1-1; D may be TRBD1 (6 bases). The TCR was taken from an adult man with Graves' hyperthyroidism. Material: peripheral blood or thyroid tissue (not recorded which). CDR3 in amino acids: CASTAGVGDTEAFF. The CDR3 coding sequence is TGTGCCAGCACCGCAGGGGTGGGGGATACTGAAGCTTTCTTT.